Shown below are 23 T cell receptor beta chains from a single sample sequenced in a study of control samples from healthy donors and cancer patients. Method: immunoSEQ multiplex PCR; TCRdb's copy keeps in-frame clones and lacks some. The sample has about 95,000 clones; 90% to 95% are singletons. The source material was blood. These receptors all come from a woman in her thirties in good health.

This chain joins TRBV3-1 (or the pseudogene TRBV3-2) and TRBJ2-1; TRBD2 agrees at 8 bases. The V and J ends lost 4 bases and 7 bases, in that order; junction bases with no gene match: 6. This CDR3 contains 14 residues. Germline loops: CDR1 LGHDT, CDR2 YNNKEL (reference sequence). The CDR3 is CASSRVRGGNEQFF. For the CDR3, the DNA is TGTGCCAGCAGCCGGGTGCGCGGGGGGAATGAGCAGTTCTTC.

The V and J genes are TRBV27 and TRBJ1-2; a possible D gene is TRBD1 (5 bases). Between the trimmed V and J ends, which lost 5 bases and 4 bases, there was a span of 17 bases. This CDR3 contains 15 residues. Germline CDR1 is MNHEY and CDR2 is SMNVEV (reference sequence). CDR3 sequence: CASSPRDLKGYGYTF. The DNA of the CDR3 is TGTGCCAGCAGTCCCCGGGACCTCAAGGGCTATGGCTACACCTTC.

The chain employs TRBV7-8 and TRBJ2-7, with no clear D. The CDR3 has 13 amino acids. V shed 0 bases and J shed 3 bases, with 6 bases lying between them. Germline lookup yields CDR1 SGHVS and CDR2 FQNEAQ. CDR3: CASSLADFYEQYF. The CDR3 DNA reads as TGTGCCAGCAGCTTAGCCGATTTCTACGAGCAGTACTTC.

The J gene is TRBJ2-6, the V gene TRBV20-1; 8 nucleotides line up with TRBD2. J lost 3 bases, V lost 3 bases, and 10 bases had no gene match. Germline CDR1 reads DFQATT; CDR2 reads SNEGSKA (reference sequence). This CDR3 has 17 residues. The CDR3 loop is CSASRYREGIGANVLTF. CDR3 DNA: TGCAGTGCTAGTAGGTACCGGGAGGGAATTGGGGCCAACGTCCTGACTTTC.

This clone has only one observation. The gene calls are TRBV6-2 or TRBV6-3 and TRBJ2-2; D uncertain. Trimming pared 2 bases from V and 0 bases from J, leaving 7 bases between. Germline V CDR1 and CDR2: MNHEY, SVGEGT. The CDR3 extends over 15 amino acids. The CDR3 sequence is CASSYGLTNTGELFF. The CDR3 DNA is TGTGCCAGCAGTTACGGTCTTACGAACACCGGGGAGCTGTTTTTT.

The gene calls are TRBV25-1 and TRBJ1-1; D unresolved. This CDR3 comprises 12 residues. The V end was cut by 6 bases, the J end by 1 base, with 6 bases between. Germline V gene sequence: CDR1 MGHDK, CDR2 SYGVNS. CDR3 DNA sequence: TGTGCCAGCAGGGAAGAGAACACTGAAGCTTTCTTT. The encoded protein is CASREENTEAFF.

The chain's CDR3 is CSETGGLQETQYF. The CDR3 DNA reads TGCAGCGAGACAGGGGGCCTTCAAGAGACCCAGTACTTC. The chain links TRBV29-1 to TRBJ2-5, with 10 bases aligning to TRBD1. CDR3 length: 13 amino acids. The germline V gene has CDR1 SQVTM and CDR2 ANQGSEA. The trim removed 7 bases at V and 2 bases at J, leaving 4 bases unmatched.

This sequence joins TRBV19 and TRBJ2-2; 12 bases match TRBD2. With V trimmed by 3 bases and J by 5 bases, 1 base remained unmatched. This CDR3 is built from 15 residues. Germline CDR1 reads LNHDA; CDR2 reads SQIVND (reference sequence). CDR3 loop: CASSIGTSGTGELFF. Here the CDR3 DNA reads TGTGCCAGTAGTATCGGGACTAGCGGGACCGGGGAGCTGTTTTTT.

The chain employs TRBV21-1 and TRBJ1-4. TRBV21-1 is a recognized pseudogene. The CDR3 contains 16 residues. This CDR3 reads CASSKSLVGAVEKLFF. The CDR3 bases are TGTGCCAGCAGCAAAAGTCTGGTTGGAGCTGTTGAAAAACTGTTTTTT.

This clone appeared a single time. The CDR3 sequence is CAISRQGAGQPQHF. The CDR3 DNA reads as TGTGCCATCAGTAGACAGGGGGCAGGTCAGCCCCAGCATTTT. The chain recombines TRBV10-3 with TRBJ1-5; 10 nucleotides match TRBD1. Germline CDR1 reads ENHRY; CDR2 reads SYGVKD. Trimming took 5 bases from V and 6 from J; bases not matched to a gene: 4. The CDR3 extends over 14 amino acids.

Comment on this clone: The sample holds other DNA sequences that translate to the same CDR3. This chain joins TRBV6-5 and TRBJ2-7; D is ambiguous. CDR1 and CDR2 from the germline V gene are MNHEY and SVGAGI. Deletions cut 6 bases from V and 11 bases from J, with 20 bases between. The CDR3 is 13 residues long. In DNA form, the CDR3 reads TGTGCCAGCAGAGATTCGACCCGTCCTACCGAGTACTTC. Encoded protein: CASRDSTRPTEYF.

The V call is TRBV6-1, the J call TRBJ1-6, with 8 bases lining up with TRBD1. CDR3 size: 16 residues. With V trimmed by 4 bases and J by 8 bases, 10 bases remained unmatched. Germline V gene sequence: CDR1 MNHNS, CDR2 SASEGT. CDR3 protein: CASSGTGSSRYSPLHF. The CDR3 DNA sequence: TGTGCCAGCAGTGGGACAGGGAGTAGTAGGTATTCACCCCTCCACTTT.

J is TRBJ2-2 and V is TRBV4-1; tentatively, D is TRBD2 (6 bases). The CDR3 totals 14 residues. Per the germline V gene, CDR1 is MGHRA and CDR2 is YSYEKL. Trimming pared 9 bases from V and 0 bases from J, leaving 11 bases between. CDR3 bases: TGCGCCAGTACTAGCACCGCGAACACCGGGGAGCTGTTTTTT. Protein: CASTSTANTGELFF.

The chain employs TRBV10-1 and TRBJ1-4; 7 bases align to TRBD1. Trimming at V came to 2 bases and at J to 3 bases, leaving 9 bases not matched to a gene. This CDR3 spans 17 amino acids. Per germline, CDR1 WNHNN and CDR2 SYGVQD (reference sequence). CDR3 residues: CASSEIGRGVPNEKLFF. The CDR3 DNA reads TGCGCCAGCAGTGAGATAGGCAGGGGGGTTCCTAATGAAAAACTGTTTTTT.

This chain joins TRBV28 and TRBJ1-4, with 7 positions matching TRBD1. The germline V gene encodes CDR1 MDHEN and CDR2 SYDVKM. Losses at the gene ends were 8 bases for V and 11 bases for J; bases not matched to a gene: 14. The CDR3 has 14 residues. The CDR3 loop is CASLDRVRGPKLFF. The CDR3 DNA sequence: TGTGCCAGCCTTGACAGGGTTCGTGGACCGAAACTGTTTTTT.

The chain uses TRBV10-3 and TRBJ2-5, with 8 bases fitting TRBD2. J lost 4 bases, V lost 7 bases, and 5 bases had no gene match. The CDR3 spans 13 residues. CDR1 is ENHRY and CDR2 is SYGVKD in the germline V gene. For the CDR3, the DNA is TGTGCCATCAAAAGGCTAGCGGGAGAGACCCAGTACTTC. It encodes CAIKRLAGETQYF.

The chain carries TRBV5-1 and TRBJ1-3; D may be TRBD1 (6 bases). V lost 2 bases and J 0 bases, leaving 9 bases between the germline ends. Germline CDR1 SGHRS, CDR2 YFSETQ. The CDR3 covers 15 residues. DNA for the CDR3: TGCGCCAGCAGCTTACAGGGCCCCTCTGGAAACACCATATATTTT. Amino acid sequence: CASSLQGPSGNTIYF. The variable domain in full, with the rest retrieved from reference TRBV5-1 and TRBJ1-3, is KAGVTQTPRYLIKTRGQQVTLSCSPISGHRSVSWYQQTPGQGLQFLFEYFSETQRNKGNFPGRFSGRQFSNSRSEMNVSTLELGDSALYLCASSLQGPSGNTIYFGEGSWLTVV.

The rearrangement joins TRBV5-4 to TRBJ1-6, with D possibly TRBD1 on 6 matching bases. The CDR3 is 15 residues long. V gave up 4 bases and J gave up 3 bases, with 11 bases separating them. The V gene's germline CDR1 is SGHNT and CDR2 YYREEE (reference sequence). In nucleotides, the CDR3 is TGTGCCAGCAGCCTACAGGGAATCTATAATTCACCCCTCCACTTT. This sequence encodes CASSLQGIYNSPLHF.

The V gene is TRBV30, the J gene TRBJ2-3; 8 nucleotides line up with TRBD2. Germline lookup yields CDR1 GTSNPN and CDR2 SVGIG (reference sequence). J gave up 6 bases and V 3 bases, and 5 bases lay outside the gene matches. This CDR3 has 13 residues. CDR3 DNA: TGTGCCTGGAGGGTAGCGGGGTCGGATACGCAGTATTTT. This encodes CAWRVAGSDTQYF.

The chain has TRBV10-2 and TRBJ2-7; D might be TRBD2 (6 bases). V dropped 10 bases and J dropped 6 bases, with 19 bases sitting between them. This CDR3 has 13 amino acids. Germline V gene sequence: CDR1 WSHSY, CDR2 SAAADI. The CDR3 protein is CATLTSGSTEQYF. CDR3 in DNA: TGCGCCACCTTGACTAGTGGTAGTACCGAGCAGTACTTC.

This clone was seen more than once but under ten times. V and J are TRBV28 and TRBJ2-1, with a possible D match to TRBD2 (5 bases). This CDR3 contains 14 residues. The germline gives CDR1 MDHEN, CDR2 SYDVKM. V was cut by 10 bases and J by 0 bases, with 13 bases left in between. The DNA for the CDR3 is TGTGCCACCACGGACTTAACCTCCTACAATGAGCAGTTCTTC. Translated, it gives CATTDLTSYNEQFF.

This sequence joins TRBV24-1 and TRBJ2-1; 8 nucleotides line up with TRBD2. The CDR3 is made up of 16 amino acids. The ends lost 0 bases at V and 3 bases at J; junction bases unmatched: 3. Germline V gene lookup returns CDR1 KGHDR and CDR2 SFDVKD. The CDR3: CATSDLRAGGYNEQFF. The CDR3 bases are TGTGCCACCAGTGATTTGCGCGCGGGGGGCTACAATGAGCAGTTCTTC.

The chain couples TRBV3-1 (or the pseudogene TRBV3-2) to TRBJ2-5; TRBD1 aligns across 11 bases. Germline assignment: CDR1 LGHDT and CDR2 YNNKEL (reference sequence). J lost 13 bases, V lost 4 bases, and 5 bases had no gene match. The CDR3 consists of 12 residues. The CDR3 loop reads CASSPGTGGRYF. DNA for the CDR3: TGTGCCAGCAGCCCCGGGACAGGGGGACGGTACTTC.